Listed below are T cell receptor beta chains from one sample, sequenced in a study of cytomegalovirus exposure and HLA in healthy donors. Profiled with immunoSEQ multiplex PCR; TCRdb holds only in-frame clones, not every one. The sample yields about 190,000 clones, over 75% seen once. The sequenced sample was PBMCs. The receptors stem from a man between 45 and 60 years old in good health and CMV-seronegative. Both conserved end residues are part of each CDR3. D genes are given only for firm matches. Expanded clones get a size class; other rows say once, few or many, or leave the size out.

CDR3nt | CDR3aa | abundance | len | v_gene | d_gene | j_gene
TGCGCCAGCGGCCAAGAAGGGGGTCGCACCGGGGAGCTGTTTTTT | CASGQEGGRTGELFF | - | 15 | TRBV4-1 | - | TRBJ2-2
TGTGCCAGCAGCGTAGAGGGGCTGTCGAACACCGGGGAGCTGTTTTTT | CASSVEGLSNTGELFF | - | 16 | TRBV9 | - | TRBJ2-2
TGTGCCAGCAGCTTAGTGGGCACAGGGGATAGGGATGGCTACACCTTC | CASSLVGTGDRDGYTF | - | 16 | TRBV11-2 | TRBD1 | TRBJ1-2
TGCGCCAGCAGCTACGGGACAGGGGGAGAGACCCAGTACTTC | CASSYGTGGETQYF | - | 14 | TRBV5-1 | TRBD1 | TRBJ2-5
TGTGCCAGTGCGGGACAGGGCTATAATTCACCCCTCCACTTT | CASAGQGYNSPLHF | few | 14 | TRBV19 | TRBD1 | TRBJ1-6
TGTGCCAGCTCACCACCCGGGAGGCGGGAGGCCCAGTACTTC | CASSPPGRREAQYF | - | 14 | TRBV18 | TRBD2 | TRBJ2-5
TGTGCCATCTCTCCCGCGGCTAACTACGAGCAGTACTTC | CAISPAANYEQYF | - | 13 | TRBV10-3 | - | TRBJ2-7
TGTGCTAGCAGCCCGGACAGGGCCGGGGAGCTGTTTTTT | CASSPDRAGELFF | - | 13 | TRBV7-7 | TRBD1 | TRBJ2-2
TGTGCCAGCAGTTACTCGCGAGATCCAAACACCATATATTTT | CASSYSRDPNTIYF | - | 14 | TRBV6-5 | - | TRBJ1-3
TGTGCCAGCAGCCAGCTCCAGGGGAATTCACCCCTCCACTTT | CASSQLQGNSPLHF | - | 14 | TRBV14 | - | TRBJ1-6
TGTGCCAGTCAACAGCGGGGGGGAACAGATACGCAGTATTTT | CASQQRGGTDTQYF | - | 14 | TRBV7-9 | TRBD2 | TRBJ2-3
TGTGCCAGAAGCTTGGTCCAGGGTCATTTCAATGAGCAGTTCTTC | CARSLVQGHFNEQFF | - | 15 | TRBV5-3 | - | TRBJ2-1
TGTGCCAGTAGGTCCTACGAGGGCGAGCAGTACTTC | CASRSYEGEQYF | - | 12 | TRBV19 | - | TRBJ2-7
TGTGCCAGCAGGGAGACCAACTATGGCTACACCTTC | CASRETNYGYTF | - | 12 | TRBV9 | - | TRBJ1-2
TGTGCCAGCAGCTCAAACAATGAGCAGTTCTTC | CASSSNNEQFF | - | 11 | TRBV5-6 | - | TRBJ2-1
TGTGCCATCAGTACCGGGGGGGTAGGCACAGATACGCAGTATTTT | CAISTGGVGTDTQYF | few | 15 | TRBV10-3 | TRBD2 | TRBJ2-3
TGCGCCAGCAGCTTGGCCCTGGGAGCTAACTATGGCTACACCTTC | CASSLALGANYGYTF | - | 15 | TRBV5-1 | - | TRBJ1-2
TGCGCCAGCAGCCCGGGACAGGGATGGCAAGAGACCCAGTACTTC | CASSPGQGWQETQYF | - | 15 | TRBV4-3 | TRBD1 | TRBJ2-5
TGTGCCAGCAGCCTCGGGACAGGGGGAGGAAACACCATATATTTT | CASSLGTGGGNTIYF | few | 15 | TRBV13 | TRBD1 | TRBJ1-3
TGTGCCAGCTCACCCGACAGATATGAAGCTTTCTTT | CASSPDRYEAFF | - | 12 | TRBV18 | - | TRBJ1-1
TGTGCCAGCAGTTACGCCAGGGGGTACGAGCAGTACTTC | CASSYARGYEQYF | - | 13 | TRBV6-5 | TRBD1 | TRBJ2-7
TGTGCCAGCAGCCGGGGGGTGGAGTACTTC | CASSRGVEYF | - | 10 | TRBV6-1 | TRBD2 | TRBJ2-7
TGTGCCAGCAGTGAAGCGCTTTTTTTAGGACAGCCAACCTCTGGAAACACCATATATTTT | CASSEALFLGQPTSGNTIYF | - | 20 | TRBV2 | - | TRBJ1-3
TGCGCCAGCAGCTTGGCTTTGACAGGCAGGGACTATGGCTACACCTTC | CASSLALTGRDYGYTF | - | 16 | TRBV5-1 | - | TRBJ1-2
TGCGCCAGCAGCCAAGTGACAGGGGAAGAGACCCAGTACTTC | CASSQVTGEETQYF | - | 14 | TRBV4-1 | TRBD1 | TRBJ2-5
TGTGCCAGCAGCCCCCGGGCGGGGGTCTCCTACGAGCAGTACTTC | CASSPRAGVSYEQYF | once | 15 | TRBV7-2 | TRBD2 | TRBJ2-7
TGTGCCAGCAGCTTGGACATCACCGGGGAGCTGTTTTTT | CASSLDITGELFF | few | 13 | TRBV5-4 | - | TRBJ2-2
TGTGCCAGCAGCGGACAGGGGGGCGTCAAAGAGACCCAGTACTTC | CASSGQGGVKETQYF | - | 15 | TRBV9 | TRBD1 | TRBJ2-5
TGCGCCAGCAGCCATATACAGGGTCCCACTGAAGCTTTCTTT | CASSHIQGPTEAFF | - | 14 | TRBV4-3 | - | TRBJ1-1